This entry lists 13 T cell receptor gamma chains sequenced from one sample in a study of Vδ1+ human thymocytes. RNA was extracted from the cells and then reverse transcribed. Pooled V-gene forward primers with one constant-region reverse primer generated the CDR3 amplicons by multiplex PCR. With CATT, TCRdb re-called clones from the multiplex PCR reads. The data hold 25,000 to 35,000 gamma-chain clones, with 20% observed a single time. Study-wide findings and caveats: Thymic TRG and TRD repertoires appeared highly polyclonal, with Gaussian CDR3 length distributions.

Their specific antigens are unknown. The material sequenced was Vdelta1+ gamma-delta thymocytes from the thymus. Subset reported: FACS-sorted CD3+ TCRalphabeta- TCRVdelta1+ TCRVdelta2- thymocytes. Receptors originate from a boy under two years old who had congenital heart surgery.

The V gene is TRGV3, the J gene TRGJ1 or TRGJ2. Trimming removed 0 bases from V and 3 bases from J; junction bases left unmatched: 8. Germline V gene data show CDR1 as VTNTFY and CDR2 as YDVSTARD (reference sequence). The CDR3 consists of 15 residues. CDR3 in DNA: TGTGCCACCTGGGACAGGCTCCGATCTTATTATAAGAAACTCTTT. Translation: CATWDRLRSYYKKLF.

This clone showed up just a few times. V is TRGV4 and J is TRGJ1 or TRGJ2. This CDR3 has 11 residues. Germline V CDR1 and CDR2: EGSTGY, YDSYTSSV. With 3 bases clipped from V and 11 bases from J, the junction kept 7 bases outside the gene matches. DNA for the CDR3: TGTGCCACCTGGGATAAGTCTGAGAAACTCTTT. Its translation: CATWDKSEKLF.

About this clone: A much larger clone differs from this one at a single base, so this may be a read error. J is TRGJ1 or TRGJ2 and V is TRGV3. The CDR3 runs to 12 residues. The germline gives CDR1 VTNTFY, CDR2 YDVSTARD (reference sequence). CDR3 region: CATRDNYYKKLF. CDR3 nucleotides: TGTGCCACCCGGGACAATTATTATAAGAAACTCTTT.

This clone was picked up a small number of times. The rearrangement links TRGV9 to TRGJ1 or TRGJ2. Unmatched junction bases numbered 7, after V lost 5 bases and J lost 6 bases. The germline V gene has CDR1 GITISATS and CDR2 ISYDGTV (reference sequence). The CDR3 is made up of 12 amino acids. CDR3: CALWGEGYKKLF. CDR3 nucleotide sequence: TGTGCCTTGTGGGGAGAAGGTTATAAGAAACTCTTT.

This sequence joins TRGV8 and TRGJP2. V lost 4 bases to trimming and J lost 5 bases; unmatched junction nucleotides: 7. Per the germline V gene, CDR1 is VENAVY and CDR2 is YDSYNSRV. This CDR3 is built from 14 residues. The CDR3 spells CATWEKGSDWIKTF. CDR3 nucleotide sequence: TGTGCCACCTGGGAAAAGGGGAGTGATTGGATCAAGACGTTT.

Concerning this clone: Other DNA sequences from this sample encode an identical CDR3 as well. The chain employs TRGV5 and TRGJ1 or TRGJ2. The V gene end was trimmed by 0 bases and the J gene end by 4 bases; junction bases not matched to a gene: 6. The CDR3 runs to 14 residues. The V gene's germline CDR1 is VINAFY and CDR2 YDVSNSKD. The CDR3 spells CATWDRPLYYKKLF. For the CDR3, the DNA is TGTGCCACCTGGGACAGGCCCCTCTATTATAAGAAACTCTTT.

Only a few counts were recorded for this clone. The chain recombines TRGV4 with TRGJP1. The ends lost 5 bases at V and 0 bases at J; junction bases unmatched: 9. This CDR3 region has 16 residues. Germline CDR1 reads EGSTGY; CDR2 reads YDSYTSSV. The chain's CDR3 is CATWVLPYTTGWFKIF. The CDR3 DNA is TGTGCCACCTGGGTATTACCATATACCACTGGTTGGTTCAAGATATTT.

Regarding this clone: The same CDR3 is also encoded by other DNA sequences in this sample. The chain recombines TRGV9 with TRGJ1 or TRGJ2. The germline gives CDR1 GITISATS, CDR2 ISYDGTV (reference sequence). With 2 bases clipped from V and 3 bases from J, the junction kept 4 bases outside the gene matches. CDR3 length: 13 residues. This chain's CDR3 is CALWEASYYKKLF. The DNA of the CDR3 is TGTGCCTTGTGGGAGGCGTCTTATTATAAGAAACTCTTT.

This clone has only a few counts. The chain joins TRGV9 to TRGJP1. This CDR3 region has 14 residues. In germline, CDR1 is GITISATS, CDR2 ISYDGTV (reference sequence). V shed 4 bases and J 7 bases; nucleotides not matched to a gene: 9. CDR3 in amino acids: CALWDPRSGWFKIF. The CDR3 nucleotides read TGTGCCTTGTGGGACCCGAGGAGTGGTTGGTTCAAGATATTT.

This clone has only a few counts. This clone may be a read error of a much larger clone one base away. The same CDR3 is also encoded by other DNA sequences in this sample. This chain joins TRGV4 and TRGJ1 or TRGJ2. J was trimmed by 1 base and V by 2 bases; bases with no gene match: 2. Germline CDR1 and CDR2: EGSTGY and YDSYTSSV. The CDR3 is 13 amino acids. In nucleotides, the CDR3 is TGTGCCACCTGGGATGCTAATTATTATAAGAAACTCTTT. This sequence encodes CATWDANYYKKLF.

This clone was observed a handful of times. This chain uses TRGV4 with TRGJP2. V dropped 5 bases and J dropped 5; count of bases not matched to a gene: 8. The germline V gene has CDR1 EGSTGY and CDR2 YDSYTSSV. The CDR3 has 14 residues. The CDR3 loop is CATWGLWSDWIKTF. CDR3 DNA sequence: TGTGCCACCTGGGGGCTCTGGAGTGATTGGATCAAGACGTTT.

This clone turned up a few times. The chain recombines TRGV4 with TRGJP1. The trim removed 2 bases at V and 9 bases at J, leaving 9 bases unmatched. Germline values: CDR1 EGSTGY, CDR2 YDSYTSSV. This CDR3 is 14 amino acids long. Written as DNA, the CDR3 is TGTGCCACCTGGGATGCTCGATCGAGTTGGTTCAAGATATTT. Protein sequence: CATWDARSSWFKIF.

The rearrangement uses TRGV9 and TRGJ1 or TRGJ2. Germline CDR1 is GITISATS and CDR2 is ISYDGTV (reference sequence). Unmatched junction bases numbered 14, after V lost 0 bases and J lost 6 bases. This CDR3 spans 16 amino acids. As DNA, the CDR3 is TGTGCCTTGTGGGAGGTGAGGAAGTTGGTTCGTTATAAGAAACTCTTT. Amino acids: CALWEVRKLVRYKKLF.